This TCR beta chain was recovered during a study of human T cells and chemical hapten exposure. TCRdb itself ran the RACE reads through MiXCR, one entry per CDR3 protein. The table lists tens of thousands of distinct CDR3 sequences, around 10% of them singletons. As concerns this clonotype: Its antigen remains unknown.

Germline assignment: CDR1 SGHTA and CDR2 FQGNSA. Trimming stripped 5 bases from V and 7 bases from J, with 15 bases between. The CDR3 sequence is 14 residues long. Time point in this sample: patch test 2, 6 weeks after DPC sensitization. Treatment: therapeutic diphenylcyclopropenone sensitization with weekly scalp DPC. Study-wide results and caveats: PT1 expanded TCR numbers tracked positively with patch test score.

The receptor was derived from a woman in her 50s with alopecia areata. Some clones in this sample may be carry-over from other donors' samples. The chain has TRBV7-2 and TRBJ2-1; D is unresolved. The material sequenced was whole blood, taken in connection with sensitization to the hapten diphenylcyclopropenone (DPC). The chain's CDR3 is CASSALNLGNEQFF. CDR3 in DNA: TGTGCCAGCAGCGCCCTGAATCTAGGAAATGAGCAGTTCTTC.